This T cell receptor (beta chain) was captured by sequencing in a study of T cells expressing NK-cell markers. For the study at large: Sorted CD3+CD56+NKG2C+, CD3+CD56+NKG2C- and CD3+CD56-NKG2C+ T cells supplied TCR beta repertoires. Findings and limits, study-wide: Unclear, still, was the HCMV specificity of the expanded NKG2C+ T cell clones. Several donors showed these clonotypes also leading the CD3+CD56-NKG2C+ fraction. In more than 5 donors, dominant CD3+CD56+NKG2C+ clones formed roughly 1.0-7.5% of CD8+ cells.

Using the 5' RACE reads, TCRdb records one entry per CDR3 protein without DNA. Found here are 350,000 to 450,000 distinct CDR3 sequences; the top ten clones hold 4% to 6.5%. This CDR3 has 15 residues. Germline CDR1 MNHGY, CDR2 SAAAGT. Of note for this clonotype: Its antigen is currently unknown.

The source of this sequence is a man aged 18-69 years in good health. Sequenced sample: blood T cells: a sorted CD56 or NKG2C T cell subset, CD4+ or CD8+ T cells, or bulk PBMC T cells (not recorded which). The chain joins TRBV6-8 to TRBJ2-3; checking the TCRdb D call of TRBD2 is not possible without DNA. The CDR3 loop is CASIERDYSTDTQYF.